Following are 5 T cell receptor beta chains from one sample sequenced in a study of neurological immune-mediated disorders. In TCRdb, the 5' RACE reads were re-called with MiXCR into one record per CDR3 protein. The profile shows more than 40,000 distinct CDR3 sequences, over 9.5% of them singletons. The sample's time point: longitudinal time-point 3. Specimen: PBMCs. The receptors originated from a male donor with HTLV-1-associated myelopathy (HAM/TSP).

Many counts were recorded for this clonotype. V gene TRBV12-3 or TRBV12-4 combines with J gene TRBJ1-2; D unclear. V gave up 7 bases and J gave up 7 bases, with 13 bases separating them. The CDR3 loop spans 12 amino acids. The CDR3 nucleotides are TGTGCCAGCACCATACGCCCCGGTGGCTACACCTTC. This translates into CASTIRPGGYTF.

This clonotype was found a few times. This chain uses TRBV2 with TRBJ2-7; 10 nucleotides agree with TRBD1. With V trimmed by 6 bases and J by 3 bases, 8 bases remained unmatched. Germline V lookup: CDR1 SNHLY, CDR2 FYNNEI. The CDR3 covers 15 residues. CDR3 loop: CASRKDRGGNYEQYF. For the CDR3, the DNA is TGTGCCAGCAGGAAGGACAGGGGGGGAAACTACGAGCAGTACTTC.

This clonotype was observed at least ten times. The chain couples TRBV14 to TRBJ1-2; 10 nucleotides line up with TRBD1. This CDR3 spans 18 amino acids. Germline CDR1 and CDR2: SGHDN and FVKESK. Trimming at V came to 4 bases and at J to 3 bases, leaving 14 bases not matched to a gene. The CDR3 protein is CASSLWRDRGKGDYGYTF. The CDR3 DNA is TGTGCCAGCAGCCTCTGGAGGGACAGGGGAAAGGGGGACTATGGCTACACCTTC.

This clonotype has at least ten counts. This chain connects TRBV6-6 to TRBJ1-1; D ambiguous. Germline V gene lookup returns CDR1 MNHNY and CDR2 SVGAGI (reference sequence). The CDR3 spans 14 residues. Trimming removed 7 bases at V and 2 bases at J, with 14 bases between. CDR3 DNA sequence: TGTGCCAGCAAGGAGACCGGTCAAAACACTGAAGCTTTCTTT. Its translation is CASKETGQNTEAFF.

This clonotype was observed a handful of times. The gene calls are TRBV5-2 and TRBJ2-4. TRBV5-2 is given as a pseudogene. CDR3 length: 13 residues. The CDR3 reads CASNNREENIQYF. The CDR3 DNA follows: TGTGCCAGCAACAACCGAGAGGAGAACATTCAGTACTTC.